The rows below give T cell receptor beta chains drawn from one sample of a study of cytomegalovirus exposure and HLA in healthy donors. This table comes from immunoSEQ multiplex PCR, and its TCRdb copy is limited to in-frame clones, with some not included. Among around 97,000 clones listed, under 85% were seen once. The specimen sequenced was PBMCs. The receptors here all came from a man aged 50-59 years in good health and CMV-seropositive. The CDR3 runs from the conserved cysteine through the conserved F or W. D genes are given only for firm matches. Size values are once, few and many counts, or a class for expanded clones, and some rows have none.

>TRBJ2-7|TRBV28|-|-
TGTGCCAGCAGTCAATACAGGGATCCCTACGAGCAGTACTTC
CASSQYRDPYEQYF
>TRBJ2-1|TRBV29-1|TRBD2|-
TGCAGCGTCCGACGACTAGCCAATGAGCAGTTCTTC
CSVRRLANEQFF
>TRBJ2-7|TRBV10-1|-|-
TGCGCCAGCAGTGAGTCGAGGGAAGGACTCCGCCGCTGTTCCGAGCAGTACTTC
CASSESREGLRRCSEQYF
>TRBJ2-7|TRBV27|TRBD2|-
TGTGCCAGCAGTTTATCGTCGGGAGGAACCTACGAGCAGTACTTC
CASSLSSGGTYEQYF
>TRBJ2-1|TRBV19|-|-
TGTGCCAGTAGTGCGGCTACTTACAATGAGCAGTTCTTC
CASSAATYNEQFF
>TRBJ1-4|TRBV15|-|-
TGTGCCACCAGCACCCCAGCAACTAATGAAAAACTGTTTTTT
CATSTPATNEKLFF
>TRBJ2-1|TRBV19|-|-
TGTGCCAGTAGGCCAGGGGTCGGTATTAGCGAGCTCAACAATGAGCAGTTCTTC
CASRPGVGISELNNEQFF
>TRBJ1-4|TRBV28|TRBD1|-
TGTGCCAGCAGCCAAGGACAGGGTAGGGAAAAACTGTTTTTT
CASSQGQGREKLFF
>TRBJ2-1|TRBV27|TRBD2|-
TGTGCCAGCAGGACAGCGGGAGGTGCCTACAATGAGCAGTTCTTC
CASRTAGGAYNEQFF
>TRBJ2-7|TRBV5-6|TRBD1|-
TGTGCCAGGGTTTCGGAGGGACAGGCTTCGTACGAGCAGTACTTC
CARVSEGQASYEQYF
>TRBJ2-5|TRBV18|TRBD1|-
TGTGCCAGCTCACGGAACAGGGGGCGTGAGACCCAGTACTTC
CASSRNRGRETQYF
>TRBJ2-7|TRBV29-1|-|few
TGCAGCGTTGAAGGTCAGAACGCCTACGAGCAGTACTTC
CSVEGQNAYEQYF
>TRBJ2-5|TRBV7-9|-|-
TGTTCCAGCAGCTTCGAGGGAGAGACCCAGTACTTC
CSSSFEGETQYF
>TRBJ2-1|TRBV7-9|-|-
TGTGCCAGCAGCTCGTCCATGAACGGGCAGTTCTTC
CASSSSMNGQFF
>TRBJ2-1|TRBV2|TRBD2|-
TGTGCCAGCAGGGAAAATAGCGGGACTAGTTACAATGAGCAGTTCTTC
CASRENSGTSYNEQFF
>TRBJ1-3|TRBV6-4|TRBD1|-
TGTGCCAGCAGTTATTCTGGGACAGATGGAAACACCATATATTTT
CASSYSGTDGNTIYF
>TRBJ2-1|TRBV15|-|-
TGTGCCACCAGCAGAGATCATGTCAACTACAATGAGCAGTTCTTC
CATSRDHVNYNEQFF
>TRBJ2-7|TRBV7-8|-|few
TGTGCCAGCAGCTTAGTAGACACCACCTACGAGCAGTACTTC
CASSLVDTTYEQYF
>TRBJ2-7|TRBV7-2|TRBD2|-
TGTGCCAGCAGACGGTTACCGGGACTAGCGGAATCCTACGAGCAGTACTTC
CASRRLPGLAESYEQYF
>TRBJ2-7|TRBV7-9|-|-
TGTGCCAGCAGCTTATTTCCGCGGATAGACGAGCAGTACTTC
CASSLFPRIDEQYF
>TRBJ2-4|TRBV7-9|-|-
TGTTCCAGCAGCCCGGCCAAAAACATTCAGTACTTC
CSSSPAKNIQYF
>TRBJ1-2|TRBV14|-|once
TGTGCCAGCAGCCAATCCAGGGTGGGGTTCTATGGCTACACCTTC
CASSQSRVGFYGYTF
>TRBJ2-7|TRBV7-3|TRBD2|-
TGTGCCAGCAGCTTAATGTCGGCTAGCGGGGCCTACGAGCAGTACTTC
CASSLMSASGAYEQYF
>TRBJ2-1|TRBV5-1|TRBD1|few
TGCGCCAGCAGCTTGGTACAGGGGGCCAACAATGAGCAGTTCTTC
CASSLVQGANNEQFF
>TRBJ2-3|TRBV18|TRBD2|-
TGTGCCAGCTCACCACCGATCGCCGGGAGGGGGGATACGCAGTATTTT
CASSPPIAGRGDTQYF
>TRBJ2-4|TRBV10-1|TRBD2|few
TGCGCCCGCAAGACTAGCGGGTCAGAATCCGTGGCCAAAAACATTCAGTACTTC
CARKTSGSESVAKNIQYF
>TRBJ1-5|TRBV4-2|TRBD1|-
TGTGCCAGCAGCCAAAACGGACAGGTTAATCAGCCCCAGCATTTT
CASSQNGQVNQPQHF
>TRBJ2-6|TRBV7-3|-|-
TGTGCCAGCAGCTTCTATGGGGCCAACGTCCTGACTTTC
CASSFYGANVLTF
>TRBJ2-6|TRBV5-1|TRBD1|-
TGCGCCAGCAGCTGGTGGGGACAGGGGGCCTCTGGGGCCAACGTCCTGACTTTC
CASSWWGQGASGANVLTF
>TRBJ1-2|TRBV5-1|TRBD1|-
TGCGCCAACCCGGGACAGTCGTATGGCTACACCTTT
CANPGQSYGYTF
>TRBJ2-6|TRBV9|TRBD1|-
TGTGCCAGCAGCGTAAATCCCGGACAGGAATTTTCTGGGGCCAACGTCCTGACTTTC
CASSVNPGQEFSGANVLTF
>TRBJ2-3|TRBV30|TRBD2|-
TGTGCCTGGAGTATCTCTAGCGGGAGGGGGGTCTACACAGATACGCAGTATTTT
CAWSISSGRGVYTDTQYF
>TRBJ1-4|TRBV6-5|TRBD1|-
TGTGCCAGCAGTTCGCCGGACAGGGGAATAGAAAAACTGTTTTTT
CASSSPDRGIEKLFF
>TRBJ1-1|TRBV5-6|-|few
TGTGCCAGGACTGATGCAGGGCTCCCCGAGGCTGAAGCTTTCTTT
CARTDAGLPEAEAFF
>TRBJ2-2|TRBV7-9|-|-
TGTGCCAGCAGCTCTACAGGGACCGGGGAGCTGTTTTTT
CASSSTGTGELFF
>TRBJ2-1|TRBV7-9|-|-
TGTTCCGAGGGTGGGGTGGACAATGAGCAGTTCTTC
CSEGGVDNEQFF
>TRBJ2-3|TRBV7-8|-|-
TGTGCCAGCAGCGTACAGGTCAGCACAGATACGCAGTATTTT
CASSVQVSTDTQYF
>TRBJ2-7|TRBV29-1|-|-
TGCAGCGCTCTAGACAGTCACTCCTACGAGCAGTACTTC
CSALDSHSYEQYF
>TRBJ2-1|TRBV11-3|TRBD2|few
TGTGCCAGCAGCTTAGGCGGGAGCTCCTACAATGAGCAGTTCTTC
CASSLGGSSYNEQFF
>TRBJ2-3|TRBV5-1|-|-
TGCGCCAGCAGCACCGACAATCCTAGCACAGATACGCAGTATTTT
CASSTDNPSTDTQYF
>TRBJ2-7|TRBV28|-|few
TGTGCCAGCAGTTTAGGGACAAGTACCTACGAGCAGTACTTC
CASSLGTSTYEQYF
>TRBJ2-7|TRBV7-6|-|-
TGTGCCAGCAGCCCGAGGAACAGGTTACCCTACGAGCAGTACTTC
CASSPRNRLPYEQYF